This note documents a single T cell receptor beta chain sequence. This CDR3 spans 14 amino acids. V shed 5 bases and J shed 6 bases, with 13 bases lying between them. Germline CDR1 and CDR2: SGHNT and YENEEA. This specimen comes from a study of blood T cell repertoires in COVID-19. Study at large: The cDNA or gDNA used as material had been derived from T cells, B-cell-depleted T cells, or PBMCs.

In the authors' methods: Amplification of reference gene primers provided the estimated nucleated cell counts. Libraries were prepared by immunoSEQ multiplex PCR; TCRdb keeps only in-frame clonotypes and omits some of them. That table furnishes V, J and clone size, whereas the DNA furnished D and trimming. This table holds about 76,000 clones, roughly 80% found once. The chain couples TRBV11-3 to TRBJ2-2, with TRBD1 as a possible D gene (5 bases). Material: peripheral blood. The origin of this receptor is an elderly man with acute or convalescent COVID-19. DNA of the CDR3: TGTGCCAGCAGCCTCGCCTTAGGGGCCGGGGAGCTGTTTTTT. This translates into CASSLALGAGELFF.